These 32 T cell receptor beta chains came from one sample sequenced in a study of blood T cell repertoires in COVID-19. Repertoires were generated with immunoSEQ multiplex PCR, while TCRdb's copy carries only in-frame clones and drops some. The repertoire holds roughly 250,000 clones, approximately 90% seen once, with approximately 2.4% in the top ten. What was sequenced was PBMCs or T cells enriched from blood (not recorded which). The receptors here all came from a woman aged 40 to 50 with acute COVID-19.

V is TRBV7-2 and J is TRBJ2-5; D gene ambiguous. Germline V gives CDR1 SGHTA, CDR2 FQGNSA. The ends were cut back, 5 bases at V and 5 bases at J, with 12 bases in the middle. The CDR3 spans 13 residues. The CDR3 nucleotides are TGTGCCAGCAGCCGTGCGGTTTCTGAGACCCAGTACTTC. It is translated as CASSRAVSETQYF.

This clone was detected once. This chain joins TRBV6-5 and TRBJ2-7, with D possibly matching TRBD2 (6 bases). This CDR3 has 15 amino acids. Looked up from germline, CDR1 is MNHEY and CDR2 is SVGAGI. Between the trimmed V and J ends, which lost 0 bases and 0 bases, there was a span of 9 bases. This CDR3 is CASSYSTGGSYEQYF. CDR3 sequence (DNA): TGTGCCAGCAGTTACTCGACCGGGGGCTCCTACGAGCAGTACTTC.

The V gene is TRBV19, the J gene TRBJ1-3; D gene uncertain. Trimming removed 7 bases at V and 0 bases at J, with 16 bases between. There are 16 residues in the CDR3. Germline lookup yields CDR1 LNHDA and CDR2 SQIVND (reference sequence). The CDR3 sequence is CASTRGGSSSGNTIYF. DNA for the CDR3: TGTGCCAGTACCCGCGGAGGGTCGAGCTCTGGAAACACCATATATTTT.

The genes are TRBV6-5 and TRBJ1-1, with D unresolved. CDR1 is MNHEY and CDR2 is SVGAGI in the germline V gene. The CDR3 is 14 amino acids. V gave up 6 bases and J gave up 3 bases, with 14 bases separating them. The chain's CDR3 is CASRPQATDTEAFF. In DNA, the CDR3 is TGTGCCAGCAGACCTCAGGCTACGGACACTGAAGCTTTCTTT.

CDR3 sequence: CASSPEGAVGAKNIQYF. The DNA for the CDR3 is TGCGCCAGCAGCCCCGAGGGGGCGGTTGGGGCCAAAAACATTCAGTACTTC. The chain recombines TRBV4-1 with TRBJ2-4; 7 bases match TRBD1. This CDR3 spans 17 amino acids. The trim removed 4 bases at V and 1 base at J, leaving 10 bases unmatched. The germline V gene has CDR1 MGHRA and CDR2 YSYEKL.

In DNA form, the CDR3 reads TGTGCCAGCAGCTTATTGGGAGCGATGAACCTAGGTTCACCCCTCCACTTT. Amino acids: CASSLLGAMNLGSPLHF. The chain couples TRBV7-8 to TRBJ1-6, with D unresolved. Germline CDR1 and CDR2: SGHVS and FQNEAQ. The CDR3 covers 17 residues. V was cut by 2 bases and J by 9 bases, with 20 bases left in between. The full variable domain, its missing parts supplied by reference TRBV7-8 and TRBJ1-6, is GAGVSQSPRYKVAKRGQDVALRCDPISGHVSLFWYQQALGQGPEFLTYFQNEAQLDKSGLPSDRFFAERPEGSVSTLKIQRTQQEDSAVYLCASSLLGAMNLGSPLHFGNGTRLTVT.

The CDR3 reads CSASGGQGVPEYEQYF. DNA for the CDR3: TGCAGTGCTAGTGGAGGACAGGGGGTTCCAGAATACGAGCAGTACTTC. The rearrangement links TRBV20-1 to TRBJ2-7; 10 bases match TRBD1. With V trimmed by 3 bases and J by 4 bases, 12 bases remained unmatched. CDR1 is DFQATT and CDR2 is SNEGSKA in the germline V gene (reference sequence). The CDR3 runs 16 residues.

The rearrangement links TRBV27 to TRBJ2-7; D possibly corresponds to TRBD2 (6 bases). This CDR3 has 12 residues. Germline CDR1 is MNHEY and CDR2 is SMNVEV (reference sequence). V was trimmed by 3 bases and J by 7 bases, leaving 10 bases between them. CDR3 DNA: TGTGCCAGCAGTTTTCTGGGAGGAGAGCAGTACTTC. It specifies CASSFLGGEQYF.

The rearrangement uses TRBV6-5 and TRBJ2-1; D may be TRBD2 (5 bases). The ends were cut back, 6 bases at V and 5 bases at J, with 11 bases in the middle. The CDR3 contains 13 residues. Germline CDR1 MNHEY, CDR2 SVGAGI. This chain's CDR3 is CASSPDWNNEQFF. The CDR3 DNA reads TGTGCCAGCAGCCCGGACTGGAACAATGAGCAGTTCTTC.

The V and J genes are TRBV18 and TRBJ1-4, with TRBD1 matching over 8 bases. CDR1 is KGHSH, CDR2 LQKENI, per germline. The V gene end was trimmed by 2 bases and the J gene end by 8 bases; junction bases not matched to a gene: 7. The CDR3 length is 15 residues. CDR3 in DNA: TGTGCCAGCTCACCAACAGGGGGTGTTCAGGAAAAACTGTTTTTT. Its translation is CASSPTGGVQEKLFF.

The V call is TRBV7-2, the J call TRBJ2-1, with 10 bases matching TRBD2. V shed 1 base and J 2 bases; nucleotides not matched to a gene: 11. Germline V gene lookup returns CDR1 SGHTA and CDR2 FQGNSA. CDR3 length: 19 residues. CDR3 residues: CASSLVIGGSGRPYNEQFF. The CDR3 nucleotides read TGTGCCAGCAGCTTAGTTATAGGGGGTAGCGGGAGGCCCTACAATGAGCAGTTCTTC.

V gene TRBV5-1 combines with J gene TRBJ2-3; 14 bases align to TRBD2. The CDR3 sequence is 20 residues long. Germline trimming cut 3 bases from V and 2 bases from J; bases unmatched to any gene: 14. Per the germline V gene, CDR1 is SGHRS and CDR2 is YFSETQ. The CDR3 protein is CASSWGTPGLAGDSTDTQYF. DNA for the CDR3: TGCGCCAGCAGCTGGGGAACTCCGGGACTAGCGGGAGACTCCACAGATACGCAGTATTTT. Full variable domain (rest looked up from reference TRBV5-1 and TRBJ2-3): KAGVTQTPRYLIKTRGQQVTLSCSPISGHRSVSWYQQTPGQGLQFLFEYFSETQRNKGNFPGRFSGRQFSNSRSEMNVSTLELGDSALYLCASSWGTPGLAGDSTDTQYFGPGTRLTVL.

The chain joins TRBV27 to TRBJ2-5; no clear D gene. Germline-derived CDR1 and CDR2 are MNHEY and SMNVEV (reference sequence). Trimming pared 1 base from V and 4 bases from J, leaving 16 bases between. CDR3 length: 16 residues. Here the CDR3 reads CASSLWAPKYTETQYF. CDR3 in DNA: TGTGCCAGCAGTTTATGGGCACCTAAATACACAGAGACCCAGTACTTC.

In this sample, this clone turned up a few times. This same CDR3 is encoded by further DNA sequences in the sample. The CDR3 coding sequence is TGTGCCAGTAGTACCACAGGTACCGGGGAGCTGTTTTTT. Protein sequence: CASSTTGTGELFF. This chain uses TRBV19 with TRBJ2-2, with D possibly being TRBD1 (5 bases). The CDR3 is 13 residues long. Germline CDR1 reads LNHDA; CDR2 reads SQIVND (reference sequence). V was pared by 4 bases and J by 5 bases, with 8 bases between.

The chain links TRBV6-1 to TRBJ2-7, with D perhaps matching TRBD1 (6 bases). Per the germline V gene, CDR1 is MNHNS and CDR2 is SASEGT. Between the trimmed V and J ends, which lost 3 bases and 6 bases, there was a span of 12 bases. The CDR3 has 13 amino acids. The CDR3 reads CASSDNRVAEQYF. The CDR3 region has the DNA TGTGCCAGCAGTGATAACAGGGTAGCCGAGCAGTACTTC.

The CDR3: CASSQYSPGLAGLSGANVLTF. The CDR3 region has the DNA TGCGCCAGCAGCCAGTACTCACCGGGACTAGCGGGTTTATCTGGGGCCAACGTCCTGACTTTC. This sequence joins TRBV4-3 and TRBJ2-6; 12 nucleotides line up with TRBD2. Germline assignment: CDR1 LGHNA and CDR2 YSLEER. The CDR3 consists of 21 residues. V lost 3 bases and J lost 1; bases outside the gene matches: 13.

The chain has TRBV6-5 and TRBJ2-3, with 8 positions matching TRBD1. This CDR3 contains 14 residues. The germline CDR1 and CDR2 sequences are MNHEY and SVGAGI. Trimming took 7 bases from V and 7 from J; bases not matched to a gene: 10. The CDR3 loop reads CASIPTGDRHTQYF. The CDR3 DNA reads as TGTGCCAGCATTCCGACAGGGGATCGGCATACGCAGTATTTT.

The V and J genes are TRBV4-1 and TRBJ2-1, with 7 bases that match TRBD2. V shed 8 bases, J shed 7 bases, and the junction held 8 bases outside the gene matches. The CDR3 runs 13 residues. The germline CDR1 and CDR2 sequences are MGHRA and YSYEKL. CDR3 DNA sequence: TGCGCCAGCGGGCGGGAGTTAGGAAATGAGCAGTTCTTC. It yields the protein CASGRELGNEQFF.

This chain joins TRBV5-1 and TRBJ2-1; the D gene is possibly TRBD2 (6 bases). V was pared by 3 bases and J by 3 bases, with 13 bases between. This CDR3 is built from 15 residues. Germline values: CDR1 SGHRS, CDR2 YFSETQ. The CDR3 nucleotides are TGCGCCAGCAGCTGGGCGGGACGAGTCTACAATGAGCAGTTCTTC. Translating gives CASSWAGRVYNEQFF. The variable domain in full, with the rest retrieved from reference TRBV5-1 and TRBJ2-1, is KAGVTQTPRYLIKTRGQQVTLSCSPISGHRSVSWYQQTPGQGLQFLFEYFSETQRNKGNFPGRFSGRQFSNSRSEMNVSTLELGDSALYLCASSWAGRVYNEQFFGPGTRLTVL.

The gene calls are TRBV5-4 and TRBJ2-1; TRBD2 aligns across 10 bases. The V gene end was trimmed by 0 bases and the J gene end by 6 bases; junction bases not matched to a gene: 6. Germline loops: CDR1 SGHNT, CDR2 YYREEE (reference sequence). The CDR3 contains 16 residues. CDR3 nucleotides: TGTGCCAGCAGCTTGGCCCTAGCGGGAGTTATCAATGAGCAGTTCTTC. This translates into CASSLALAGVINEQFF.

The chain joins TRBV19 to TRBJ2-2; perhaps TRBD2 as D (5 bases). The germline gives CDR1 LNHDA, CDR2 SQIVND (reference sequence). The CDR3 runs to 15 residues. Trimming removed 6 bases from V and 4 bases from J, with 15 bases in between. The CDR3 region is CASRTNGISTGELFF. CDR3 DNA sequence: TGTGCCAGTAGGACTAACGGGATTTCCACCGGGGAGCTGTTTTTT.

This chain uses TRBV25-1 with TRBJ2-5; D is possibly TRBD2 (5 bases). The CDR3 covers 15 residues. Per germline, CDR1 MGHDK and CDR2 SYGVNS. V was pared by 5 bases and J by 5 bases, with 18 bases between. CDR3 nucleotide sequence: TGTGCCAGCAGTAATAAGGTGGGAGCCGGGGAGACCCAGTACTTC. Residues: CASSNKVGAGETQYF.

The rearrangement joins TRBV30 to TRBJ2-1; 10 bases line up with TRBD1. This CDR3 contains 13 residues. Per germline, CDR1 GTSNPN and CDR2 SVGIG (reference sequence). With 3 bases clipped from V and 7 bases from J, the junction kept 3 bases outside the gene matches. CDR3 DNA: TGTGCCTGGAGGAGGACAGGGGGGAATGAGCAGTTCTTC. As protein: CAWRRTGGNEQFF.

This chain uses TRBV18 with TRBJ1-6; 9 bases are shared with TRBD1. Trimming at V came to 0 bases and at J to 8 bases, leaving 5 bases not matched to a gene. Germline V gives CDR1 KGHSH, CDR2 LQKENI. This CDR3 spans 16 amino acids. This CDR3 is CASSPPPGQGDSPLHF. The CDR3 nucleotides read TGTGCCAGCTCACCACCTCCGGGACAGGGTGATTCACCCCTCCACTTT.

The chain uses TRBV7-6 and TRBJ2-5; 8 nucleotides agree with TRBD2. The CDR3 runs to 15 residues. The germline V gene encodes CDR1 SGHVS and CDR2 FNYEAQ. J lost 2 bases, V lost 3 bases, and 5 bases had no gene match. CDR3: CASSFSGEPQETQYF. In DNA form, the CDR3 reads TGTGCCAGCAGCTTTAGCGGGGAGCCTCAAGAGACCCAGTACTTC.

This chain links TRBV12-3 or TRBV12-4 with TRBJ2-3; weak D call: TRBD1 (6 bases). The CDR3 spans 12 residues. V lost 6 bases and J 6 bases, leaving 10 bases between the germline ends. The chain's CDR3 is CASRGHWDTQYF. Written as DNA, the CDR3 is TGTGCCAGCAGGGGACACTGGGATACGCAGTATTTT.

This chain links TRBV6-5 with TRBJ1-1; tentative D call: TRBD1 (5 bases). The CDR3 is 13 residues long. CDR1 and CDR2 from the germline V gene are MNHEY and SVGAGI. V was shortened by 6 bases and J by 1 base, with 9 bases between the two germline ends. Written as DNA, the CDR3 is TGTGCCAGCAGGAGGACACCGAACACTGAAGCTTTCTTT. It specifies CASRRTPNTEAFF.

The chain links TRBV7-8 to TRBJ2-5; 13 nucleotides align to TRBD2. Germline lookup yields CDR1 SGHVS and CDR2 FQNEAQ. The junction had 0 bases not matched to a gene; V was cut back by 1 base and J by 4 bases. This CDR3 has 15 amino acids. In DNA form, the CDR3 reads TGTGCCAGCAGCTTAGGGACTAGCGGGGGAGAGACCCAGTACTTC. The encoded protein is CASSLGTSGGETQYF. The variable domain in full, completed from reference TRBV7-8 and TRBJ2-5, reads GAGVSQSPRYKVAKRGQDVALRCDPISGHVSLFWYQQALGQGPEFLTYFQNEAQLDKSGLPSDRFFAERPEGSVSTLKIQRTQQEDSAVYLCASSLGTSGGETQYFGPGTRLLVL.

The chain carries TRBV25-1 and TRBJ1-1; 7 bases agree with TRBD1. With V trimmed by 5 bases and J by 8 bases, 11 bases remained unmatched. Germline CDR1 and CDR2: MGHDK and SYGVNS. This CDR3 is 14 amino acids long. CDR3 sequence reads: CASSPLGQSQEAFF. CDR3 DNA: TGTGCCAGCAGTCCCCTGGGACAGAGTCAAGAAGCTTTCTTT.

The chain is built from TRBV27 and TRBJ1-1; D remains ambiguous. From germline, CDR1 is MNHEY and CDR2 SMNVEV (reference sequence). Trimming left V 5 bases short and J 3 bases short, with 16 bases between. This CDR3 comprises 15 residues. CDR3 residues: CASSPRRQAHTEAFF. The CDR3 DNA reads TGTGCCAGCAGTCCTAGGAGGCAGGCTCACACTGAAGCTTTCTTT.

The chain employs TRBV4-1 and TRBJ1-1; D not certain. V gave up 4 bases and J gave up 4 bases, with 10 bases separating them. This CDR3 comprises 13 residues. Germline values: CDR1 MGHRA, CDR2 YSYEKL. Here the CDR3 DNA reads TGCGCCAGCAGCCGAGACCAATTCACTGAAGCTTTCTTT. It yields the protein CASSRDQFTEAFF.

This clone has more than one count but fewer than ten. The CDR3 region has the DNA TGTGCCAGCAGTTCCACAGGGTTACGCACTGAAGCTTTCTTT. It translates to CASSSTGLRTEAFF. The V and J genes are TRBV13 and TRBJ1-1; possible D gene TRBD1, 6 bases. Germline-derived CDR1 and CDR2 are PRHDT and FYEKMQ (reference sequence). V was clipped by 6 bases and J by 4 bases, with 15 bases between them. The CDR3 has 14 residues. Full variable domain (outside the CDR3, taken from reference TRBV13 and TRBJ1-1): AAGVIQSPRHLIKEKRETATLKCYPIPRHDTVYWYQQGPGQDPQFLISFYEKMQSDKGSIPDRFSAQQFSDYHSELNMSSLELGDSALYFCASSSTGLRTEAFFGQGTRLTVV.